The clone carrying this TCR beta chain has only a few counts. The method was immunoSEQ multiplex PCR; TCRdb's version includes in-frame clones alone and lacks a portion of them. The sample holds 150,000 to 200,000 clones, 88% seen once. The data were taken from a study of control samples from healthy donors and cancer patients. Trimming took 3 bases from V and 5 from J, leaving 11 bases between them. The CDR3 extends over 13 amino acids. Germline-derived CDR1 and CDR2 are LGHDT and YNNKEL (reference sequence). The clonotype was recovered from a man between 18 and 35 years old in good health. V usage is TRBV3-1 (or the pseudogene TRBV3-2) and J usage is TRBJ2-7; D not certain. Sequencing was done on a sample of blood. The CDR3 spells CASSHGQANEQYF. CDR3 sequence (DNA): TGTGCCAGCAGCCATGGCCAGGCAAACGAGCAGTACTTC.